One sample yielded the 24 T cell receptor beta chains listed below, sequenced in a study of T-cell memory formation after mild COVID-19. TCRdb recomputed calls from the 5' RACE reads with MiXCR, one row per CDR3 protein. The sample shows a few hundred thousand distinct CDR3 sequences, 25% to 30% of them seen only once. Sequenced: PBMCs or a T cell subset sorted from them (not recorded which). These receptors were collected from an adult woman who had mild COVID-19 (a few samples of this study predate the infection). Cell type and time point are not known.

The chain joins TRBV29-1 to TRBJ2-7; a weak D match, TRBD2 (5 bases). The germline V and J ends were trimmed by 4 bases and 0 bases, with 10 bases remaining between them. Germline V gives CDR1 SQVTM, CDR2 ANQGSEA. The CDR3 extends over 13 amino acids. The CDR3 region is CSVGIASSYEQYF. The DNA of the CDR3 is TGCAGCGTTGGTATAGCGAGCTCCTACGAGCAGTACTTC.

This clonotype was counted only a few times. This clone may be a read error of a much larger clone one base away. The rearrangement uses TRBV7-9 and TRBJ2-3; no clear D gene. The CDR3 runs to 12 residues. V was cut by 3 bases and J by 4 bases, with 5 bases left in between. From germline, CDR1 is SEHNR and CDR2 FQNEAQ (reference sequence). The CDR3 DNA sequence: TGTGCCAGCAGCTTCTTCCCAGATACGCAGTATTTT. Its protein is CASSFFPDTQYF.

This clonotype turned up a few times. This chain links TRBV5-1 with TRBJ2-5; possibly TRBD1 for D (5 bases). The germline CDR1 and CDR2 sequences are SGHRS and YFSETQ. The CDR3 length is 14 residues. Trimming cost V 4 bases and J 5 bases, with 15 bases left between them. The CDR3 coding sequence is TGCGCCAGCAGCCTACTGGTAGGGGCGGAGACCCAGTACTTC. Encoded protein: CASSLLVGAETQYF.

This clonotype came up a few times. The gene calls are TRBV7-2 and TRBJ1-3, with D maybe TRBD1 (5 bases). Trimming took 2 bases from V and 3 from J, leaving 11 bases between them. Germline-derived CDR1 and CDR2 are SGHTA and FQGNSA. CDR3 length: 15 residues. CDR3 loop: CASSLLGLNGNTIYF. CDR3 DNA sequence: TGTGCCAGCAGCTTATTGGGACTGAATGGAAACACCATATATTTT. Based on the CDR3 plus reference TRBV7-2 and TRBJ1-3, the full variable domain is GAGVSQSPSNKVTEKGKDVELRCDPISGHTALYWYRQSLGQGLEFLIYFQGNSAPDKSGLPSDRFSAERTGGSVSTLTIQRTQQEDSAVYLCASSLLGLNGNTIYFGEGSWLTVV.

The rearrangement joins TRBV2 to TRBJ2-4; D remains ambiguous. CDR1 is SNHLY and CDR2 is FYNNEI in the germline V gene. This CDR3 region has 12 residues. Trimming removed 4 bases at V and 5 bases at J, with 6 bases between. The CDR3: CASSVSENIQYF. In DNA, the CDR3 is TGTGCCAGCAGTGTTTCGGAAAACATTCAGTACTTC.

This clonotype was recorded a few times. The chain joins TRBV14 to TRBJ2-5; the match to TRBD2 covers 11 bases. V lost 0 bases, J lost 5 bases, and 11 bases stayed unmatched. CDR3 length: 18 amino acids. Per germline, CDR1 SGHDN and CDR2 FVKESK. CDR3 sequence: CASSQESWLAGGGETQYF. DNA of the CDR3: TGTGCCAGCAGCCAAGAATCGTGGCTAGCGGGAGGCGGGGAGACCCAGTACTTC.

V usage is TRBV7-9 and J usage is TRBJ2-1; D unclear. Germline CDR1 is SEHNR and CDR2 is FQNEAQ (reference sequence). Deletions cut 1 base from V and 1 base from J, with 8 bases between. The CDR3 is 15 residues long. The CDR3 DNA sequence: TGTGCCAGCAGCTTAGGAGCTGTATCCTACAATGAGCAGTTCTTC. This encodes CASSLGAVSYNEQFF.

The chain is built from TRBV12-3 or TRBV12-4 and TRBJ2-3; 13 nucleotides align to TRBD2. Trimming took 6 bases from V and 4 from J; bases not matched to a gene: 7. CDR3 length: 16 amino acids. CDR3 loop: CASRTRTSGGADTQYF. CDR3 nucleotide sequence: TGTGCCAGCAGGACACGGACTAGCGGGGGCGCAGATACGCAGTATTTT.

This chain joins TRBV7-6 and TRBJ2-7, with 9 bases lining up with TRBD2. After removal of 1 base from V and 4 bases from J, the junction contained 5 bases not matched to a gene. Per germline, CDR1 SGHVS and CDR2 FNYEAQ. The CDR3 spans 15 residues. The CDR3 DNA reads as TGTGCCAGCAGCTTAGATGCGGGAGGGCTTTACGAGCAGTACTTC. Protein sequence: CASSLDAGGLYEQYF.

The chain is built from TRBV20-1 and TRBJ2-7; D is uncertain. CDR1 is DFQATT, CDR2 SNEGSKA, per germline (reference sequence). The length of the CDR3 is 11 residues. V shed 1 base and J shed 6 bases, with 7 bases lying between them. The DNA for the CDR3 is TGCAGTGCTAGAGGCCCGGGCGAGCAGTACTTC. Translation gives CSARGPGEQYF.

V and J are TRBV13 and TRBJ2-3; the match to TRBD1 covers 9 bases. J was trimmed by 6 bases and V by 6 bases; bases with no gene match: 10. Germline CDR1 reads PRHDT; CDR2 reads FYEKMQ (reference sequence). This CDR3 is 15 amino acids long. CDR3 loop: CASSSRDRVTDTQYF. The CDR3 DNA reads TGTGCCAGCAGTAGCCGGGACAGGGTGACGGATACGCAGTATTTT. The whole variable domain, filled in from reference TRBV13 and TRBJ2-3, reads AAGVIQSPRHLIKEKRETATLKCYPIPRHDTVYWYQQGPGQDPQFLISFYEKMQSDKGSIPDRFSAQQFSDYHSELNMSSLELGDSALYFCASSSRDRVTDTQYFGPGTRLTVL.

The sample holds many counts of this clonotype. This sequence joins TRBV7-2 and TRBJ2-1; TRBD1 might be the D (6 bases). In germline, CDR1 is SGHTA, CDR2 FQGNSA. CDR3 size: 13 residues. V lost 5 bases, J lost 10 bases, and 15 bases lay in between. The CDR3 loop is CASSDYRVSEQFF. For the CDR3, the DNA is TGTGCCAGCAGCGATTACAGGGTAAGCGAGCAGTTCTTC.

The table lists this clonotype with a few counts. V and J are TRBV6-5 and TRBJ2-7; 12 positions agree with TRBD2. Germline V lookup: CDR1 MNHEY, CDR2 SVGAGI. J gave up 4 bases and V 0 bases, and 4 bases lay outside the gene matches. The CDR3 spans 16 residues. CDR3 in amino acids: CASSYSNLAGGYEQYF. CDR3 bases: TGTGCCAGCAGTTACTCGAACCTAGCGGGAGGGTACGAGCAGTACTTC.

The J gene is TRBJ2-3, the V gene TRBV20-1; 15 bases are shared with TRBD2. J was trimmed by 0 bases and V by 5 bases; bases with no gene match: 3. Germline CDR1 DFQATT, CDR2 SNEGSKA (reference sequence). The CDR3 has 16 residues. This CDR3 reads CSAPGTSGGSTDTQYF. The CDR3 coding sequence is TGCAGTGCTCCAGGGACTAGCGGGGGGAGCACAGATACGCAGTATTTT.

The chain carries TRBV29-1 and TRBJ1-2; D ambiguous. Trimming took off 8 bases at V and 0 bases at J, with 13 bases between the two ends. CDR1 and CDR2 from the germline V gene are SQVTM and ANQGSEA. This CDR3 region has 13 residues. CDR3 nucleotide sequence: TGCAGCACCCGGACGGGATCTAACTATGGCTACACCTTC. This translates into CSTRTGSNYGYTF. Full variable domain (rest looked up from reference TRBV29-1 and TRBJ1-2): SAVISQKPSRDICQRGTSLTIQCQVDSQVTMMFWYRQQPGQSLTLIATANQGSEATYESGFVIDKFPISRPNLTFSTLTVSNMSPEDSSIYLCSTRTGSNYGYTFGSGTRLTVV.

The V and J genes are TRBV4-2 and TRBJ1-1; D is uncertain. The CDR3 extends over 14 amino acids. V shed 0 bases and J shed 2 bases, with 7 bases lying between them. The germline gives CDR1 LGHNA, CDR2 YNFKEQ. The CDR3 reads CASSQDPPNTEAFF. For the CDR3, the DNA is TGTGCCAGCAGCCAAGATCCCCCTAACACTGAAGCTTTCTTT.

This chain links TRBV24-1 with TRBJ2-2; D remains unclear. The CDR3 is 13 amino acids. Trimming stripped 4 bases from V and 8 bases from J, with 10 bases between. The V gene's germline CDR1 is KGHDR and CDR2 SFDVKD. The CDR3 here is CATSDLSSGELFF. The CDR3 coding sequence is TGTGCCACCAGTGACCTCAGCTCTGGGGAGCTGTTTTTT.

This clonotype has only a few counts. The chain is built from TRBV11-2 and TRBJ2-2; 8 bases agree with TRBD1. The CDR3 is 17 residues long. Germline CDR1 reads SGHAT; CDR2 reads FQNNGV. Trimming took 1 base from V and 3 from J; bases not matched to a gene: 7. As DNA, the CDR3 is TGTGCCAGCAGCTTAGGCCCGACAGGGGAAGACACCGGGGAGCTGTTTTTT. Translated: CASSLGPTGEDTGELFF.

This clonotype was detected a few times. The chain has TRBV6-6 and TRBJ2-2, with D tentatively TRBD1 (5 bases). CDR1 MNHNY and CDR2 SVGAGI come from the germline V gene (reference sequence). Trimming pared 0 bases from V and 9 bases from J, leaving 5 bases between. The CDR3 runs 12 residues. DNA of the CDR3: TGTGCCAGCAGTTACTCGGACAGGGAGCTGTTTTTT. Translating gives CASSYSDRELFF.

The V and J genes are TRBV4-2 and TRBJ2-7; possibly TRBD1 or TRBD2 for D (6 bases each). This CDR3 spans 13 amino acids. The ends were cut back, 3 bases at V and 4 bases at J, with 10 bases in the middle. Germline values: CDR1 LGHNA, CDR2 YNFKEQ. As DNA, the CDR3 is TGTGCCAGCAGCCACGGGGGCCTTTACGAGCAGTACTTC. Encoded protein: CASSHGGLYEQYF.

The gene calls are TRBV24-1 and TRBJ2-1; TRBD1 aligns across 10 bases. Trimming removed 6 bases from V and 0 bases from J; junction bases left unmatched: 10. The CDR3 consists of 18 residues. The germline V gene encodes CDR1 KGHDR and CDR2 SFDVKD. CDR3 in amino acids: CATSPNPGQGTSYNEQFF. CDR3 nucleotides: TGTGCCACCAGTCCCAACCCGGGACAGGGGACCTCCTACAATGAGCAGTTCTTC.

The V and J genes are TRBV7-9 and TRBJ1-4; D is unclear. Germline lookup yields CDR1 SEHNR and CDR2 FQNEAQ (reference sequence). V lost 5 bases, J lost 8 bases, and 12 bases lay in between. The CDR3 totals 13 residues. CDR3 coding DNA: TGTGCCAGCAGCCTAATCTCGAGGGAAAAACTGTTTTTT. This codes for CASSLISREKLFF.

There are a few counts of this clonotype. V gene TRBV24-1 combines with J gene TRBJ1-5; D is possibly TRBD1 (5 bases). The CDR3 has 12 residues. Trimming left V 9 bases short and J 7 bases short, with 12 bases between. Germline V lookup: CDR1 KGHDR, CDR2 SFDVKD. CDR3 protein: CATGGWGQPQHF. As DNA, the CDR3 is TGTGCCACCGGGGGTTGGGGGCAGCCCCAGCATTTT.

This clonotype was detected only a few times. The chain uses TRBV23-1 and TRBJ1-4; no clear D gene. TRBV23-1 is designated an ORF whose function remains uncertain. Trimming took off 4 bases at V and 2 bases at J, with 11 bases between the two ends. CDR3 size: 15 residues. The CDR3 here is CASSPCQTTNEKLFF. The CDR3 DNA sequence: TGCGCCAGCAGTCCCTGTCAGACTACTAATGAAAAACTGTTTTTT.